One sample yielded the 6 T cell receptor beta chains listed below, sequenced in a study of T cells in Graves' hyperthyroidism and ophthalmopathy (dated by TCRdb to about 2019). The library was built by means of multiplex PCR. The listed sequencing device is Illumina HiSeq 2000. The TCR beta CDR3 regions were amplified from the RNA transcripts. A first-round RT-PCR of the TCR CDR3 used the HTBI primer set with the Qiagen OneStep RT-PCR kit. TCRdb reran the public reads through fastp at Q25 and MiXCR, keeping productive beta chains. Each entry is one CDR3 protein sequence, shown with its most common DNA and genes. The sample records under 700,000 distinct CDR3 sequences, 16% of which are singletons. Clones ranked in the top ten supply about 20% of the sample. The material sequenced was blood. The source is a woman between 18 and 29 years old with Graves' hyperthyroidism.

In its sample, this clonotype was seen a few times. The chain carries TRBV20-1 and TRBJ2-3; D might be TRBD2 (5 bases). The ends were cut back, 3 bases at V and 7 bases at J, with 8 bases in the middle. This CDR3 comprises 11 residues. Germline values: CDR1 DFQATT, CDR2 SNEGSKA (reference sequence). The CDR3 bases are TGCAGTGCTAGGGCTAGCTATACGCAGTATTTT. Its protein product is CSARASYTQYF.

This chain joins TRBV18 and TRBJ2-3; D is uncertain. This CDR3 has 14 residues. The V end was cut by 2 bases, the J end by 0 bases, with 6 bases between. The V gene's germline CDR1 is KGHSH and CDR2 LQKENI. Here the CDR3 DNA reads TGTGCCAGCTCACCAGCGACTAGCACAGATACGCAGTATTTT. Its translation is CASSPATSTDTQYF.

About this clonotype itself: Since a much larger clone is just one base distant, this may be a read error. The rearrangement links TRBV29-1 to TRBJ1-2; tentatively, D is TRBD1 (5 bases). Germline values: CDR1 SQVTM, CDR2 ANQGSEA. There are 12 residues in the CDR3. CDR3 sequence (DNA): TGCAGCCTTGAAGATCCAGGGATCGGCTACACCTTC. Translation: CSLEDPGIGYTF.

The rearrangement links TRBV2 to TRBJ1-3; 11 nucleotides agree with TRBD1. In germline, CDR1 is SNHLY, CDR2 FYNNEI. Trimming at V came to 4 bases and at J to 2 bases, leaving 4 bases not matched to a gene. The CDR3 totals 16 residues. CDR3 amino acids: CASSVWTGGAGNTIYF. Written as DNA, the CDR3 is TGTGCCAGCAGTGTATGGACAGGGGGCGCTGGAAACACCATATATTTT.

Regarding this clonotype: At one of its ends the junction is not consistent with the germline gene, which may arise from a read error. The rearrangement uses TRBV5-1 and TRBJ1-1; D not resolved. The CDR3 runs 13 residues. Germline-derived CDR1 and CDR2 are SGHRS and YFSETQ. The DNA for the CDR3 is TGCGCCAGCAGCTTGATATCCCGAACTGAAGCTTGCTTT. It is translated as CASSLISRTEACF.

This clonotype was recorded at least ten times. The chain carries TRBV6-1 and TRBJ2-7; TRBD2 is a possible D gene (6 bases). Germline CDR1 is MNHNS and CDR2 is SASEGT. Trimming took off 3 bases at V and 6 bases at J, with 15 bases between the two ends. The CDR3 is 14 residues long. The CDR3 DNA reads TGTGCCAGCAGTGATTGGCGGGATGGCGTCGAGCAGTACTTC. Its protein product is CASSDWRDGVEQYF.